Sequencing of this TCR beta chain was carried out in a study of regulatory T cells in long-lasting Graves disease. Background on the study: The criterion for persistent Graves' disease was over 5 years of antithyroid drugs with positive TSH receptor antibodies.

Time point specified: persistent/refractory GD, antithyroid drugs over 5 years with positive TRAb. With RNA extracted from PBMCs as input, the TCR library was made. Peripheral blood, at 8.5 to 9 milliliters, went into EDTA tubes. CDR1 is MDHEN, CDR2 SYDVKM, per germline. The CDR3 runs to 13 residues. Sequencing libraries for TCR beta were prepared with iRepertoire HTBI primers and Arm-PCR of CDR3 regions. TCRdb recomputed calls from the multiplex PCR reads with MiXCR, one row per CDR3 protein. The sample lists about 400,000 distinct CDR3 sequences, less than 25% occurring once. In the case of this clonotype: Its specificity is unknown. A much larger clone differs from this one at a single base, so this may be a read error.

Study outcomes and limitations: With persistent disease, TRBV28, TRBJ1-2 and TRBJ2-5 were the favored segments.

The clonotype originates from a female donor with Graves disease. The material sequenced was peripheral blood mononuclear cells (PBMCs), taken when the disease was refractory, from a patient treated with antithyroid drugs. The gene calls are TRBV28 and TRBJ1-1; possible D gene TRBD1, 5 bases. CDR3 sequence reads: CAGSLGPQARAFF. The CDR3 nucleotides read TGTGCCGGCAGTTTAGGCCCACAGGCGAGAGCTTTCTTT.